This T cell receptor beta chain was observed in a study of monozygotic twins with inflammatory bowel disease. RNA in its total form was extracted from whole blood, and T cells were not sorted. This CDR3 has 16 residues. Looked up from germline, CDR1 is SGHTA and CDR2 is FQGNSA. TCRalpha and TCRbeta cDNA was put through two nested PCRs of roughly 16 and 10 cycles. From the 5' RACE reads, TCRdb lists one entry per CDR3 protein and no DNA. The sample totals about 43,000 distinct CDR3 sequences. This clonotype originated in a human donor with ulcerative colitis or Crohn's disease, or a healthy co-twin of an affected twin (not recorded which). Sequencing was done on a sample of blood. The V call is TRBV7-2, the J call TRBJ2-7; without DNA, the TCRdb call of TRBD1 cannot be checked. CDR3 region: CASSLGQGGLAREQYF.